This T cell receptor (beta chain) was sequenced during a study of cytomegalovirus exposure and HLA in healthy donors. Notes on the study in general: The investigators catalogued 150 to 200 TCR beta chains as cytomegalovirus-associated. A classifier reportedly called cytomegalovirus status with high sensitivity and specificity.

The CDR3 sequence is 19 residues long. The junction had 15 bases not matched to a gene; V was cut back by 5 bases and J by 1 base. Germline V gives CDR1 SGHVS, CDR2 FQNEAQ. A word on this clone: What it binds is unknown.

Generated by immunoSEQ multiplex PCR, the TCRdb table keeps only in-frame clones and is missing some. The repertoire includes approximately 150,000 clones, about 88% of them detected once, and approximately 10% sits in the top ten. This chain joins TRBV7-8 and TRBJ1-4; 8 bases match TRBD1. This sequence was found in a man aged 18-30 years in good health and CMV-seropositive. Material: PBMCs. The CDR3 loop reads CASSATGGIQLLTNEKLFF. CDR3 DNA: TGTGCCAGCAGCGCAACAGGGGGTATCCAACTACTAACTAATGAAAAACTGTTTTTT.